This T cell receptor beta chain was sequenced in a study of cytomegalovirus exposure and HLA in healthy donors. Study-wide background: HLA-typed donors contributed 80 million or so unique TCRs, which were held in an early data release. General observations from the study: Being indistinguishable, some V segments were excluded, TRBV6-2 and TRBV6-3 among them. The study carried out a later analysis of TCR beta sequences. It associated roughly 17,000 of them with specific HLA alleles at a false discovery rate of 0.05. It was assumed in the presence/absence analyses that sequencing depth was roughly uniform across donors.

The CDR3 spans 14 residues. With 1 base removed from V and 2 bases from J, the gap between germline ends came to 9 bases. Germline V gene data show CDR1 as GTSNPN and CDR2 as SVGIG (reference sequence). Comment on this clone: Its antigen is undetermined.

Amplification used 60 Vbeta primers and 13 Jbeta primers. Generated by immunoSEQ multiplex PCR, the TCRdb table keeps only in-frame clones and is missing some. This sample yields approximately 180,000 clones, of which about four fifths are seen a single time; less than 1.1% belongs to the top ten. The chain recombines TRBV30 with TRBJ1-3, with D uncertain. What was sequenced was PBMCs. The TCR was taken from a woman in her forties in good health and CMV-seronegative. In DNA form, the CDR3 reads TGTGCCTGGAGTGGAGGGTCCCCTGGAAACACCATATATTTT. Translation: CAWSGGSPGNTIYF. Based on the CDR3 plus reference TRBV30 and TRBJ1-3, the full variable domain is SQTIHQWPATLVQPVGSPLSLECTVEGTSNPNLYWYRQAAGRGLQLLFYSVGIGQISSEVPQNLSASRPQDRQFILSSKKLLLSDSGFYLCAWSGGSPGNTIYFGEGSWLTVV.